A selection of T cell receptor beta chains follows, all from one sample in a study of blood T cell repertoires in COVID-19. Assay used: immunoSEQ multiplex PCR; TCRdb lists only in-frame clones, some missing. The table shows roughly 92,000 clones, with approximately 80% occurring only once. Sequenced input: peripheral blood. These receptors were obtained from a woman of 80 years or more with active or convalescent COVID-19. The CDR3 runs from the conserved cysteine through the conserved F or W. The D gene is left open where the match is weak. Clone size is not always given. Where it is, it says once, few, many or a class for expanded clones.

d_call clone_size j_call v_call cdr3_aa cdr3_nt
NA NA TRBJ2-7 TRBV10-3 CAISSRASYEQYF TGTGCCATCTCCAGCAGGGCCAGCTACGAGCAGTACTTC
NA NA TRBJ1-1 TRBV4-1 CASSQDVNRKNTEAFF TGCGCCAGCAGCCAAGATGTAAACAGGAAGAACACTGAAGCTTTCTTT
TRBD1 once TRBJ1-2 TRBV10-3 CAIRSTGQGNYGYTF TGTGCCATCAGATCAACAGGACAGGGCAACTATGGCTACACCTTC
NA NA TRBJ1-3 TRBV15 CATSRDLGVSGNTIYF TGTGCCACCAGCAGAGATCTAGGGGTTTCTGGAAACACCATATATTTT
TRBD1 once TRBJ1-1 TRBV6-6 CASSPRQGASTEAFF TGTGCCAGCAGTCCTAGACAGGGGGCCAGCACTGAAGCTTTCTTT
NA NA TRBJ1-5 TRBV6-5 CASRHRGHNQPQHF TGTGCCAGCAGGCACCGGGGTCATAATCAGCCCCAGCATTTT
NA NA TRBJ2-7 TRBV19 CASSDSSYEQYF TGTGCCAGTAGTGATAGCTCCTACGAGCAGTACTTC
NA NA TRBJ2-3 TRBV19 CASSISSDTQYF TGTGCCAGTAGTATATCCTCAGATACGCAGTATTTT
NA few TRBJ2-5 TRBV30 CVTTSRNQETQYF TGTGTCACTACTAGCCGCAACCAAGAGACCCAGTACTTC
TRBD1 once TRBJ2-7 TRBV4-3 CASSQDRGTYEQYF TGCGCCAGCAGCCAAGACAGGGGGACCTACGAGCAGTACTTC
TRBD2 NA TRBJ2-1 TRBV10-3 CAISEGMRTSGRNVREQFF TGTGCCATCAGTGAGGGGATGAGGACTAGCGGGAGAAATGTGCGGGAGCAGTTCTTC
NA NA TRBJ1-4 TRBV3-1/TRBV3-2 CASSQDAGGDEKLFF TGTGCCAGCAGCCAAGACGCGGGGGGGGATGAAAAACTGTTTTTT